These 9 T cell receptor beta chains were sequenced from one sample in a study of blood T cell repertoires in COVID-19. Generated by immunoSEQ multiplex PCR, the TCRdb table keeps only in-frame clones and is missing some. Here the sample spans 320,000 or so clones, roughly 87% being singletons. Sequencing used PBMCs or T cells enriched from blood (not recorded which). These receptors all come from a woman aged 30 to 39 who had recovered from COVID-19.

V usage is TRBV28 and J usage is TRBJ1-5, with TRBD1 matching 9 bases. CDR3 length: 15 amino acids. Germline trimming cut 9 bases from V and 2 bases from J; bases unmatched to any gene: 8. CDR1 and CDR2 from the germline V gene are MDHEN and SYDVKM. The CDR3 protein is CASLRTGARNQPQHF. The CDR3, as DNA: TGTGCCAGTTTGCGGACAGGGGCCCGCAATCAGCCCCAGCATTTT.

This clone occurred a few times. The CDR3 region has the DNA TGCAGCGCCCACAGGGGGCTTGGCAATGAGCAGTTCTTC. Protein: CSAHRGLGNEQFF. J is TRBJ2-1 and V is TRBV29-1; TRBD1 agrees at 9 bases. CDR3 length: 13 amino acids. Germline values: CDR1 SQVTM, CDR2 ANQGSEA. V gave up 7 bases and J gave up 6 bases; unmatched junction bases: 7.

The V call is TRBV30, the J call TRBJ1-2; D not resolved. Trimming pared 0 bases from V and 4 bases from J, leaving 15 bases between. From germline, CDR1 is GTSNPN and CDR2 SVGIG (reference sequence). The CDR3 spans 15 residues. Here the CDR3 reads CAWSVRNRRPYGYTF. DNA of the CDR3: TGTGCCTGGAGTGTACGAAACAGACGACCCTATGGCTACACCTTC.

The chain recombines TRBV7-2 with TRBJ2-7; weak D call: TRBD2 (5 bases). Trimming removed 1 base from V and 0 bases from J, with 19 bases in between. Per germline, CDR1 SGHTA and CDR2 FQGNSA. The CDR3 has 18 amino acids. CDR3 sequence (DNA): TGTGCCAGCAGCTTAGGTAGCGTCGGGCAGGCCGGCTCCTACGAGCAGTACTTC. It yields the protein CASSLGSVGQAGSYEQYF. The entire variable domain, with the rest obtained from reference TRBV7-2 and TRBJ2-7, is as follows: GAGVSQSPSNKVTEKGKDVELRCDPISGHTALYWYRQSLGQGLEFLIYFQGNSAPDKSGLPSDRFSAERTGGSVSTLTIQRTQQEDSAVYLCASSLGSVGQAGSYEQYFGPGTRLTVT.

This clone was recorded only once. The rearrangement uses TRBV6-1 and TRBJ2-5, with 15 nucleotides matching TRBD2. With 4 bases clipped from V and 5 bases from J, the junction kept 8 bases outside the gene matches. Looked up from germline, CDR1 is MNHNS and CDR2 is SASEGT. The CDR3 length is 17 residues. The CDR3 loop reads CASSVRTSGGAYETQYF. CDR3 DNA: TGTGCCAGCAGTGTCCGGACTAGCGGGGGGGCCTATGAGACCCAGTACTTC.

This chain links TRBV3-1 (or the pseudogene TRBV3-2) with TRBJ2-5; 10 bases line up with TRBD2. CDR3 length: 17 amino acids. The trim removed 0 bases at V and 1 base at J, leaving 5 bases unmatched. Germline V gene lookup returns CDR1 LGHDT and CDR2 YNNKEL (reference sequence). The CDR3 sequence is CASSQDRLAGAQETQYF. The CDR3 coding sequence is TGTGCCAGCAGCCAAGATCGGCTAGCGGGGGCCCAAGAGACCCAGTACTTC.

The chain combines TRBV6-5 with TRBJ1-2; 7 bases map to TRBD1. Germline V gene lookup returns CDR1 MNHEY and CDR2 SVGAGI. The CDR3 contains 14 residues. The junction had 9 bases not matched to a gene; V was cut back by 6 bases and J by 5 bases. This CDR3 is CASRARTGTYGYTF. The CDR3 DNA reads TGTGCCAGCAGGGCCCGGACAGGAACTTATGGCTACACCTTC.

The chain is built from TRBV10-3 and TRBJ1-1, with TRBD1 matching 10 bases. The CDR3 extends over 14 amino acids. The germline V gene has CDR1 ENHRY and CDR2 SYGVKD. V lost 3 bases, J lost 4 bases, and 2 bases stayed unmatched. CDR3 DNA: TGTGCCATCAGTGAAGGGACAGGGGTCACTGAAGCTTTCTTT. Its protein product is CAISEGTGVTEAFF.

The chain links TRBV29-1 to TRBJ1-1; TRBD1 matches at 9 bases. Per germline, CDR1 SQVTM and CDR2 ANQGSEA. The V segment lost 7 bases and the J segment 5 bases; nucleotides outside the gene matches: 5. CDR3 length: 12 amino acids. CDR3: CSARQGVTEAFF. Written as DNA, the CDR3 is TGCAGCGCAAGACAGGGGGTGACTGAAGCTTTCTTT.